Below, one TCR beta chain is given with its context. What it binds is not known. Germline-derived CDR1 and CDR2 are MNHEY and SVGAGI. V was clipped by 5 bases and J by 0 bases, with 13 bases between them. The CDR3 contains 15 residues. PCR employed 60 Vbeta and 13 Jbeta primers. Assay used: immunoSEQ multiplex PCR; TCRdb lists only in-frame clones, some missing. The table lists over 60,000 clones, around 66% of them singletons, with approximately 14% in the top ten. This record belongs to a study of cytomegalovirus exposure and HLA in healthy donors. Notes on the study in general: Compared with the roughly 700-donor mean, an Asian-associated ancestry cluster reportedly had fewer N-insertions, according to a later analysis. For TCR beta chains, V- and J-gene trimming was later linked to a missense DCLRE1C variant. Specificity of a few CMV-associated chains for CMV antigens was verified in vitro. Later, an analysis showed that TCR beta chains associated with HLA were more clonally expanded than others that were equally common.

The rearrangement joins TRBV6-5 to TRBJ1-1; the D gene is possibly TRBD1 (6 bases). The material sequenced was PBMCs. The receptor comes from a male donor in good health and CMV-seropositive. The CDR3 nucleotides are TGTGCCAGCAGTGCGGGCAGGGGCTTGAACACTGAAGCTTTCTTT. Amino acid sequence: CASSAGRGLNTEAFF.